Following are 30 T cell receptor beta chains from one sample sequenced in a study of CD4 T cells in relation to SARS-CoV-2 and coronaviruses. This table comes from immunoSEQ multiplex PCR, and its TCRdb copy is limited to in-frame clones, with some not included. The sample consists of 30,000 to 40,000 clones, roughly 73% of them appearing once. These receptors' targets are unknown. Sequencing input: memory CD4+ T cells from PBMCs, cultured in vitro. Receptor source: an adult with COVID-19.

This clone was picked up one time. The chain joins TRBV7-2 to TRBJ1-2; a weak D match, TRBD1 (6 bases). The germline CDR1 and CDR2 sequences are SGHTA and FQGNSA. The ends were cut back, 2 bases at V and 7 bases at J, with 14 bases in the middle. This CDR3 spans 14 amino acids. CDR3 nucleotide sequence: TGTGCCAGCAGCTTAAATTCAGGGGCTGGTGGCTACACCTTC. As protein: CASSLNSGAGGYTF. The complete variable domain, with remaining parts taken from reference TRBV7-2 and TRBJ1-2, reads GAGVSQSPSNKVTEKGKDVELRCDPISGHTALYWYRQSLGQGLEFLIYFQGNSAPDKSGLPSDRFSAERTGGSVSTLTIQRTQQEDSAVYLCASSLNSGAGGYTFGSGTRLTVV.

Here the CDR3 DNA reads TGTGCCAGGGCCAACCCAACCCACAAGAACAGGGGGCGCGAGGACGAGCAGTACTTC. This sequence encodes CARANPTHKNRGREDEQYF. This chain joins TRBV27 and TRBJ2-7; 9 bases line up with TRBD1. This CDR3 is 19 amino acids long. After removal of 9 bases from V and 5 bases from J, the junction contained 26 bases not matched to a gene. Germline CDR1 and CDR2: MNHEY and SMNVEV (reference sequence).

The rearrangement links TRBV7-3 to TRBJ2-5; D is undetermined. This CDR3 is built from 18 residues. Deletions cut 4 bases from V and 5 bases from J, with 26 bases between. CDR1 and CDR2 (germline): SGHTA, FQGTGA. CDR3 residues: CASSSFRLLSSGRETQYF. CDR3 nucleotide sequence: TGTGCCAGCAGCTCCTTCCGGCTATTGAGCTCTGGACGGGAGACCCAGTACTTC.

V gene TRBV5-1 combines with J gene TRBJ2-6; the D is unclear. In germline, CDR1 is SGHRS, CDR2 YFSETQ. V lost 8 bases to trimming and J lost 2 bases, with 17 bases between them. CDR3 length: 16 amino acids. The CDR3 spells CASRSTLMAGANVLTF. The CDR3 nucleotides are TGCGCCAGTCGCTCGACATTAATGGCTGGGGCCAACGTCCTGACTTTC.

This chain's CDR3 is CAIMANSMNTEAFF. The CDR3 DNA sequence: TGTGCCATCATGGCGAACAGTATGAACACTGAAGCTTTCTTT. V usage is TRBV10-3 and J usage is TRBJ1-1, with D hard to call. V gave up 7 bases and J gave up 0 bases, with 12 bases separating them. The CDR3 contains 14 residues. Germline values: CDR1 ENHRY, CDR2 SYGVKD.

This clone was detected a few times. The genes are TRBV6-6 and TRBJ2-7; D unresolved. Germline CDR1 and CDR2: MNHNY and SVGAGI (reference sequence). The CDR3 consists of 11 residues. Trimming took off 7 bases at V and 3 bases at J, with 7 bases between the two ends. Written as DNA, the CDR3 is TGTGCCAGCAAAGTGAGCTACGAGCAGTACTTC. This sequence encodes CASKVSYEQYF.

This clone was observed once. The DNA for the CDR3 is TGCGCCAGCAGCGTTAGAATTTCCTACAATGAGCAGTTCTTC. Its translation: CASSVRISYNEQFF. V and J are TRBV5-1 and TRBJ2-1; D uncertain. The germline V gene has CDR1 SGHRS and CDR2 YFSETQ. V dropped 4 bases and J dropped 1 base, with 9 bases sitting between them. This CDR3 spans 14 amino acids.

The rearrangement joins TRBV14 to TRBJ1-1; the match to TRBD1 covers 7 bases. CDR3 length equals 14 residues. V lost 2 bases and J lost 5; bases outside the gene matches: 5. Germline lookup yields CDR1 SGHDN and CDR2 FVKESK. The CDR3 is CASSQFAGGTEAFF. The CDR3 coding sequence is TGTGCCAGCAGCCAATTCGCAGGGGGTACTGAAGCTTTCTTT.

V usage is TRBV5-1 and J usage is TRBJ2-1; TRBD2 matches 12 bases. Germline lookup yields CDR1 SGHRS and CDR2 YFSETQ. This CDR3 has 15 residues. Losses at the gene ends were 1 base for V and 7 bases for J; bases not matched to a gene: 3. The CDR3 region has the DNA TGCGCCAGCAGCTTGTCCGGGACTAGCGGGAATGAGCAGTTCTTC. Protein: CASSLSGTSGNEQFF.

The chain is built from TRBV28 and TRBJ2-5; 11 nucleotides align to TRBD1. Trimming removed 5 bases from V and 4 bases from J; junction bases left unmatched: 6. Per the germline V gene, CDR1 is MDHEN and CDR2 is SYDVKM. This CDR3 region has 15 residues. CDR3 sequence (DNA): TGTGCCAGCAGTCCGGACAGGGGGCTTGGAGAGACCCAGTACTTC. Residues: CASSPDRGLGETQYF.

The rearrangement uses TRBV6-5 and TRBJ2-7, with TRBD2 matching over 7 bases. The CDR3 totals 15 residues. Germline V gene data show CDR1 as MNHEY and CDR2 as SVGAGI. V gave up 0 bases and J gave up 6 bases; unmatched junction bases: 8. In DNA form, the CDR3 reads TGTGCCAGCAGTTACTCCGGACTAGTATTGGGCGAGCAGTACTTC. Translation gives CASSYSGLVLGEQYF.

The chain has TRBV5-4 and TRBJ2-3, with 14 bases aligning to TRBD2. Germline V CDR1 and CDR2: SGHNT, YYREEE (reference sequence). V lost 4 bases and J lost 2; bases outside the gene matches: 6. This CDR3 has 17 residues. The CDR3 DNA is TGTGCCAGCAGCCCTGGGACTAGCGGGAGAAACACAGATACGCAGTATTTT. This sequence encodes CASSPGTSGRNTDTQYF.

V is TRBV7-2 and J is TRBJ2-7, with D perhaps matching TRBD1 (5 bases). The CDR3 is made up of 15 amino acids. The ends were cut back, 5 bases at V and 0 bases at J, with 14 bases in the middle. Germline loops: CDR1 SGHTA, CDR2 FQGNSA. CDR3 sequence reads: CASSPRQGSSYEQYF. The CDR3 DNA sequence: TGTGCCAGCAGCCCCCGGCAGGGCAGCTCCTACGAGCAGTACTTC.

Written as DNA, the CDR3 is TGTGCCAGTAGTATAGGCCTAGCGAAGATCTACGAGCAGTACTTC. Translated, it gives CASSIGLAKIYEQYF. The chain combines TRBV19 with TRBJ2-7; D perhaps matches TRBD2 (6 bases). Germline V gives CDR1 LNHDA, CDR2 SQIVND (reference sequence). V dropped 1 base and J dropped 3 bases, with 13 bases sitting between them. This CDR3 contains 15 residues.

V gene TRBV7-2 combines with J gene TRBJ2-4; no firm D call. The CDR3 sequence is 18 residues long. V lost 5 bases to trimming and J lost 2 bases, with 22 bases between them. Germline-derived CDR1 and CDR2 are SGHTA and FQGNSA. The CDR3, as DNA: TGTGCCAGCAGCCACAACCGAATTTCAAGGGATACCAAAAACATTCAGTACTTC. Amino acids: CASSHNRISRDTKNIQYF.

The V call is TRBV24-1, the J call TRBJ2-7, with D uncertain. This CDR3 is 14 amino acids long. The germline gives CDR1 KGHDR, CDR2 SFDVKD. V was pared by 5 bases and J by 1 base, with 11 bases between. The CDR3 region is CATSGRSGSYEQYF. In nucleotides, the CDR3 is TGTGCCACCAGTGGTAGGTCCGGGTCCTACGAGCAGTACTTC.

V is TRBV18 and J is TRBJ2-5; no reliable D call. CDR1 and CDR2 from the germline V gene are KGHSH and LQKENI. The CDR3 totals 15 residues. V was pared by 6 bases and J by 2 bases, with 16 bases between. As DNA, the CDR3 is TGTGCCAGCTCGCCCGGTGGTAGGGTGCAAGAGACCCAGTACTTC. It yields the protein CASSPGGRVQETQYF.

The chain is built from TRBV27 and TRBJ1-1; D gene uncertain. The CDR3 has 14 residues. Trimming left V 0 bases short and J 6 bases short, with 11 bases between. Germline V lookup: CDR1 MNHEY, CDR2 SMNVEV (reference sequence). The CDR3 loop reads CASSLSGSGPEAFF. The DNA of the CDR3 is TGTGCCAGCAGTTTATCTGGATCGGGCCCTGAAGCTTTCTTT.

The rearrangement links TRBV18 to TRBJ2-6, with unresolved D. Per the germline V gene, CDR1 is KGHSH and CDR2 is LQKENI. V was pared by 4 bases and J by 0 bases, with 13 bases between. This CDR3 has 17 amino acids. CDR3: CASSLFGMSSGANVLTF. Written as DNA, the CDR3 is TGTGCCAGCTCACTGTTCGGCATGAGCTCTGGGGCCAACGTCCTGACTTTC.

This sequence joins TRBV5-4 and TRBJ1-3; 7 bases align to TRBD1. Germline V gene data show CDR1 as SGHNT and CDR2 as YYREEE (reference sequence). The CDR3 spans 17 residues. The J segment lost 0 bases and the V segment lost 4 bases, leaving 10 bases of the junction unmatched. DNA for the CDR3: TGTGCCAGCAGCCCGCCCGGACAGGCTAGCTCTGGAAACACCATATATTTT. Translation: CASSPPGQASSGNTIYF.

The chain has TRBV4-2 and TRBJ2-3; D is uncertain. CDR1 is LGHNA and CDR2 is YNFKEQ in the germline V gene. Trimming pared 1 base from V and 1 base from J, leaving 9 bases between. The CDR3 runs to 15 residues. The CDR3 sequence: CASSQGPLRTDTQYF. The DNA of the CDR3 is TGTGCCAGCAGCCAAGGACCGTTGCGCACAGATACGCAGTATTTT.

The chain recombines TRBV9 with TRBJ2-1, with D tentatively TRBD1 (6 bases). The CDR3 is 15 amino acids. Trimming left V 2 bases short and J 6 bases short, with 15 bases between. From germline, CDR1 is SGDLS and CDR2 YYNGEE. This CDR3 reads CASSVQGGGVNEQFF. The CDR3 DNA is TGTGCCAGCAGCGTGCAAGGGGGTGGGGTCAATGAGCAGTTCTTC.

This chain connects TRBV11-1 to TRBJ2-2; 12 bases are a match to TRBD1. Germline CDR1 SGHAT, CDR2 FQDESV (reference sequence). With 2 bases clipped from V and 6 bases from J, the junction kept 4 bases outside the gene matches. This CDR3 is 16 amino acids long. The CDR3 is CASSLQGQGAAGELFF. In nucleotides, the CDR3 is TGTGCCAGCAGCTTACAGGGACAGGGGGCGGCCGGGGAGCTGTTTTTT.

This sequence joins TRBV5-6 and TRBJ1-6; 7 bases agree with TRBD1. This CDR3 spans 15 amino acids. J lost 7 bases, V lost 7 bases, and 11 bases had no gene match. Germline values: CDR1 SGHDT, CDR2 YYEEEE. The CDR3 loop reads CASSKLGQRNSPLHF. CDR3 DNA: TGTGCCAGCTCCAAATTGGGACAGAGAAATTCACCCCTCCACTTT.

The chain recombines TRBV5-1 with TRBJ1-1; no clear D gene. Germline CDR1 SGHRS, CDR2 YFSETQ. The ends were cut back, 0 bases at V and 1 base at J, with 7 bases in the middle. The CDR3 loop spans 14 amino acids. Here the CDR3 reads CASSLGDWNTEAFF. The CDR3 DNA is TGCGCCAGCAGCTTGGGGGATTGGAACACTGAAGCTTTCTTT.

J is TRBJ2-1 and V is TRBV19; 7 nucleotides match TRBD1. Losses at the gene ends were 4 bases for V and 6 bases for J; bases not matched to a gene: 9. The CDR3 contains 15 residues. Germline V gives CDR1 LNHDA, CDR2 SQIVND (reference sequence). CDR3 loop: CASSTRDSWINEQFF. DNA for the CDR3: TGTGCCAGTAGTACCCGGGACAGCTGGATCAATGAGCAGTTCTTC. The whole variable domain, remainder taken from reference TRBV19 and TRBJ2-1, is DGGITQSPKYLFRKEGQNVTLSCEQNLNHDAMYWYRQDPGQGLRLIYYSQIVNDFQKGDIAEGYSVSREKKESFPLTVTSAQKNPTAFYLCASSTRDSWINEQFFGPGTRLTVL.

The DNA for the CDR3 is TGTGCCAGCAGCTTGTTTCGTTCAGAGACCCAGTACTTC. Residues: CASSLFRSETQYF. The rearrangement uses TRBV5-6 and TRBJ2-5; D is undetermined. V was cut by 1 base and J by 4 bases, with 8 bases left in between. The CDR3 has 13 amino acids. CDR1 and CDR2 from the germline V gene are SGHDT and YYEEEE.

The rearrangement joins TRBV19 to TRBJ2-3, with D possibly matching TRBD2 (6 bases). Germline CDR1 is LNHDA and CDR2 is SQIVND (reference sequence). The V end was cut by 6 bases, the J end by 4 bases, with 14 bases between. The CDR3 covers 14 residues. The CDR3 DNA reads TGTGCCAGTAGGCCCCTCAGCGGGTCAGATACGCAGTATTTT. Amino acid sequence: CASRPLSGSDTQYF.

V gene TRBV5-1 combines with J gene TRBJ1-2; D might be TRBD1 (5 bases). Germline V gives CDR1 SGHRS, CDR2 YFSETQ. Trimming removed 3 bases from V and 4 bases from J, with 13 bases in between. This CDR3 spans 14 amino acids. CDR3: CASSSGTGVYGYTF. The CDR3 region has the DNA TGCGCCAGCAGCTCAGGGACGGGGGTCTATGGCTACACCTTC.

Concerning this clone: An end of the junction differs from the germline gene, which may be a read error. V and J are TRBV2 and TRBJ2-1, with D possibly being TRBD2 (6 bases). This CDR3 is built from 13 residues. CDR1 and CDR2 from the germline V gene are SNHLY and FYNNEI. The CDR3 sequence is CASSEDGGGGVLF. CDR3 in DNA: TGTGCCAGCAGTGAAGACGGGGGAGGAGGGGTACTCTTC.